This is a list of T cell receptor beta chains from one sample in a study of T cells in Graves' hyperthyroidism and ophthalmopathy. TCRdb analysed the multiplex PCR reads with MiXCR anew, one entry per CDR3 protein. The sample lists hundreds of thousands of distinct CDR3 sequences, roughly 15% occurring once. The material sequenced was blood. All receptors derive from a woman aged 45-65 years with Graves' ophthalmopathy. The CDR3 runs from the conserved cysteine through the conserved F or W. The D gene is left open where the match is weak. Not all rows give a size; the values are once, few, many and, for expanded clones, a class.

d_gene	v_gene	abundance	j_gene	len	CDR3aa	CDR3nt
TRBD2	TRBV7-3	-	TRBJ2-7	15	CASSKRTSGSYEQYF	TGTGCCAGCAGCAAACGGACTAGCGGGAGCTACGAGCAGTACTTC
-	TRBV7-9	many	TRBJ1-1	19	CASSSLARSKLERNTEAFF	TGTGCCAGCAGCTCCCTGGCCAGGTCCAAGTTAGAGAGGAACACTGAAGCTTTCTTT
TRBD1	TRBV3-1	few	TRBJ2-2	17	CASSQVVPGGNTGELFF	TGTGCCAGCAGCCAAGTTGTCCCAGGGGGCAACACCGGGGAGCTGTTTTTT
TRBD1	TRBV28	few	TRBJ1-2	16	CASSLTGQGYTLGYTF	TGTGCCAGCAGTCTAACTGGACAGGGCTATACGCTTGGCTACACCTTC
-	TRBV7-9	-	TRBJ2-2	16	CASSHAGAVLTGELFF	TGTGCCAGCAGCCATGCAGGCGCGGTACTCACCGGGGAGCTGTTTTTT
-	TRBV20-1	many	TRBJ2-3	11	CSASFTDTQYF	TGCAGTGCTAGTTTCACAGATACGCAGTATTTT
TRBD1	TRBV19	-	TRBJ2-2	16	CASSPRTGGNTGELFF	TGTGCCAGTAGTCCAAGGACAGGGGGCAACACCGGGGAGCTGTTTTTT
-	TRBV28	many	TRBJ1-1	16	CASSPRGQGGGTEAFF	TGTGCCAGCAGCCCCCGGGGCCAGGGCGGGGGCACTGAAGCTTTCTTT
-	TRBV6-1	many	TRBJ2-1	14	CASRQGGYYNEQFF	TGTGCCAGCAGGCAAGGGGGTTATTACAATGAGCAGTTCTTC
TRBD1	TRBV7-2	few	TRBJ2-5	16	CASSERNRGSRETQYF	TGTGCCAGCAGCGAGAGAAACAGGGGGTCAAGGGAGACCCAGTACTTC
-	TRBV7-9	many	TRBJ2-7	13	CASSNRERNEQYF	TGTGCCAGCAGCAACAGGGAACGGAACGAGCAGTACTTC
TRBD1	TRBV5-4	few	TRBJ1-1	17	CASSGVTGARVNTEAFF	TGTGCCAGCAGCGGTGTCACAGGGGCACGAGTGAACACTGAAGCTTTCTTT
-	TRBV7-8	many	TRBJ2-1	16	CASSLRRPSSYNEQFF	TGTGCCAGCAGCTTACGCCGACCGAGCTCCTACAATGAGCAGTTCTTC